This note documents a single T cell receptor beta chain sequence. Its specificity is not known. Some clones are missing from TCRdb's copy, which holds only in-frame ones; the method was immunoSEQ multiplex PCR. The repertoire includes 95,000 to 150,000 clones, 70% to 90% of them detected once, and 1.5% to 2% sits in the top ten. The data stem from a study of cytomegalovirus exposure and HLA in healthy donors. Across the study: It was reported in a later analysis that the same platform had been used for the roughly 130 validation repertoires as for the roughly 700 first-cohort repertoires.

Study-level results: Rarity marked most TCR sequences, yet some public TCRs occurred in many donors. One later analysis, an examination of the 120 or so validation repertoires, found that first-cohort TCR clusters tended to co-occur in them. Reports indicated that the classifier achieved high specificity and sensitivity in diagnosing cytomegalovirus status.

CDR3 length equals 15 residues. Germline-derived CDR1 and CDR2 are LNHDA and SQIVND (reference sequence). V was clipped by 5 bases and J by 3 bases, with 14 bases between them. This receptor was identified in a woman aged 18-29 years in good health and CMV-seronegative. The chain is built from TRBV19 and TRBJ1-5; tentatively, D is TRBD1 (5 bases). The specimen was PBMCs. CDR3 in DNA: TGTGCCAGTAGTCTCGGACATGCCGCCAATCAGCCCCAGCATTTT. This translates into CASSLGHAANQPQHF. Full variable domain (remainder filled in from reference TRBV19 and TRBJ1-5): DGGITQSPKYLFRKEGQNVTLSCEQNLNHDAMYWYRQDPGQGLRLIYYSQIVNDFQKGDIAEGYSVSREKKESFPLTVTSAQKNPTAFYLCASSLGHAANQPQHFGDGTRLSIL.